The 10 T cell receptor beta chains reported below all come from one sample, sequenced in a study of T cell changes during pregnancy in multiple sclerosis. The method was immunoSEQ multiplex PCR; TCRdb's version includes in-frame clones alone and lacks a portion of them. Of tens of thousands of clones listed, less than 95% are singletons. The source material was peripheral blood, sampled in the second trimester of pregnancy. The receptor set was obtained from a female donor in good health, enrolled as a control in a pregnancy study.

The chain recombines TRBV27 with TRBJ1-5; D gene ambiguous. V was pared by 3 bases and J by 4 bases, with 4 bases between. Per the germline V gene, CDR1 is MNHEY and CDR2 is SMNVEV (reference sequence). The CDR3 sequence is 12 residues long. The CDR3: CASSFPNQPQHF. As DNA, the CDR3 is TGTGCCAGCAGTTTTCCAAATCAGCCCCAGCATTTT.

This chain connects TRBV28 to TRBJ1-1; 7 bases line up with TRBD1. V lost 5 bases and J lost 9; bases outside the gene matches: 18. In germline, CDR1 is MDHEN, CDR2 SYDVKM. The CDR3 runs to 16 residues. CDR3: CASSTGTAYSRMQAFF. Here the CDR3 DNA reads TGTGCCAGCAGTACAGGGACAGCGTACTCTAGAATGCAAGCTTTCTTT.

The genes are TRBV5-1 and TRBJ2-7; D perhaps matches TRBD1 (6 bases). CDR3 length: 12 residues. CDR1 SGHRS and CDR2 YFSETQ come from the germline V gene. V lost 4 bases, J lost 3 bases, and 8 bases lay in between. The CDR3 reads CASSPDSYEQYF. In DNA form, the CDR3 reads TGCGCCAGCAGCCCGGACAGCTACGAGCAGTACTTC.

This chain uses TRBV30 with TRBJ1-1, with D tentatively TRBD1 (6 bases). Between the trimmed V and J ends, which lost 3 bases and 0 bases, there was a span of 11 bases. The CDR3 is 14 amino acids. The germline gives CDR1 GTSNPN, CDR2 SVGIG (reference sequence). DNA of the CDR3: TGTGCCTGGAGGGAGGACAGTCTGAACACTGAAGCTTTCTTT. Protein sequence: CAWREDSLNTEAFF. Drawing the rest from reference TRBV30 and TRBJ1-1, the complete variable domain is SQTIHQWPATLVQPVGSPLSLECTVEGTSNPNLYWYRQAAGRGLQLLFYSVGIGQISSEVPQNLSASRPQDRQFILSSKKLLLSDSGFYLCAWREDSLNTEAFFGQGTRLTVV.

The table lists this clone with a few counts. V gene TRBV2 combines with J gene TRBJ1-2, with TRBD1 identical over 7 bases. After removal of 4 bases from V and 6 bases from J, the junction contained 11 bases not matched to a gene. Germline V gene sequence: CDR1 SNHLY, CDR2 FYNNEI. The CDR3 has 15 amino acids. Here the CDR3 reads CASSAQTGRAHGYTF. The CDR3 DNA is TGTGCCAGCAGTGCCCAGACAGGGCGGGCACATGGCTACACCTTC.

The chain is built from TRBV18 and TRBJ2-6; 10 bases align to TRBD1. V was pared by 3 bases and J by 3 bases, with 11 bases of the junction left unmatched. The germline CDR1 and CDR2 sequences are KGHSH and LQKENI. This CDR3 region has 19 residues. The CDR3: CASSPLIRQGANGANVLTF. CDR3 DNA: TGTGCCAGCTCACCCCTTATTCGACAGGGGGCTAATGGGGCCAACGTCCTGACTTTC.

The chain has TRBV29-1 and TRBJ1-2, with a weak D call TRBD1 (6 bases). Looked up from germline, CDR1 is SQVTM and CDR2 is ANQGSEA. The CDR3 consists of 13 residues. Deletions cut 7 bases from V and 4 bases from J, with 16 bases between. CDR3 sequence (DNA): TGCAGCGCCCAGACAGGTGATATCTATGGCTACACCTTC. Its protein is CSAQTGDIYGYTF. Drawing the rest from reference TRBV29-1 and TRBJ1-2, the complete variable domain is SAVISQKPSRDICQRGTSLTIQCQVDSQVTMMFWYRQQPGQSLTLIATANQGSEATYESGFVIDKFPISRPNLTFSTLTVSNMSPEDSSIYLCSAQTGDIYGYTFGSGTRLTVV.

The rearrangement links TRBV5-1 to TRBJ2-1; 10 bases are shared with TRBD2. The CDR3 contains 15 residues. The germline gives CDR1 SGHRS, CDR2 YFSETQ. With 0 bases clipped from V and 7 bases from J, the junction kept 4 bases outside the gene matches. The CDR3 DNA is TGCGCCAGCAGCTTGGTTGCTAGCGGGAGTAATGAGCAGTTCTTC. Translated, it gives CASSLVASGSNEQFF. Filled out from reference TRBV5-1 and TRBJ2-1, the complete variable domain reads KAGVTQTPRYLIKTRGQQVTLSCSPISGHRSVSWYQQTPGQGLQFLFEYFSETQRNKGNFPGRFSGRQFSNSRSEMNVSTLELGDSALYLCASSLVASGSNEQFFGPGTRLTVL.

This rearrangement joins TRBV7-2 to TRBJ2-7; the match to TRBD1 covers 9 bases. Germline-derived CDR1 and CDR2 are SGHTA and FQGNSA. V dropped 3 bases and J dropped 2; count of bases not matched to a gene: 5. The CDR3 contains 15 residues. This CDR3 reads CASSLGGTGTYEQYF. Written as DNA, the CDR3 is TGTGCCAGCAGCTTGGGGGGGACAGGGACCTACGAGCAGTACTTC.

In DNA form, the CDR3 reads TGTGCCAGCAGCCTACGGTACTCCTACGAGCAGTACTTC. Encoded protein: CASSLRYSYEQYF. The chain uses TRBV28 and TRBJ2-7; D call uncertain. Germline CDR1 reads MDHEN; CDR2 reads SYDVKM. V lost 6 bases, J lost 0 bases, and 9 bases lay in between. This CDR3 is 13 amino acids long.